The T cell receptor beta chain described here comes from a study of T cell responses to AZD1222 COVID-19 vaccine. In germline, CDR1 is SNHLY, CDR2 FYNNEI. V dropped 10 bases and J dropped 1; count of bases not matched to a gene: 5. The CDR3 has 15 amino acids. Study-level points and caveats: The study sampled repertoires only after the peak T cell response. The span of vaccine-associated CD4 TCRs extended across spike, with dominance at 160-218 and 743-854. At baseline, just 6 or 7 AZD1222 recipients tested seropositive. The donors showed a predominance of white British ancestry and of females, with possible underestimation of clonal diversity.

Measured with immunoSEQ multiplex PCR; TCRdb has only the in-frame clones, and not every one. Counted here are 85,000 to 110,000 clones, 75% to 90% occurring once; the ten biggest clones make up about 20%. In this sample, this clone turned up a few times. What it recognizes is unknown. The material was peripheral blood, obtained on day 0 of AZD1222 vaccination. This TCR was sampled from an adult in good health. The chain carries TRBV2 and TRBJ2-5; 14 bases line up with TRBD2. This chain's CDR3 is CAKGGTSGGQETQYF. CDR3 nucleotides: TGTGCCAAAGGAGGGACTAGCGGGGGCCAAGAGACCCAGTACTTC.